This T cell receptor beta chain comes out of a study of cytomegalovirus exposure and HLA in healthy donors. On this clone itself: Its antigen is still unknown.

After removal of 6 bases from V and 5 bases from J, the junction contained 12 bases not matched to a gene. The germline CDR1 and CDR2 sequences are MNHEY and SMNVEV (reference sequence). CDR3 size: 15 residues. It was with 60 Vbeta and 13 Jbeta primers that the PCR ran. Method: immunoSEQ multiplex PCR; TCRdb's copy keeps in-frame clones and lacks some. Here the sample spans around 78,000 clones, less than 75% being singletons. Regarding the study as a whole: According to an earlier analysis, most TCR beta V segments yielded productive rearrangements about 87% or about 30% of the time.

The chain joins TRBV27 to TRBJ1-2; 7 nucleotides line up with TRBD1. This sequence originates from a man aged 25 to 40 in good health and CMV-seropositive. The specimen was PBMCs. This CDR3 is CASSVTRTGLYGYTF. The CDR3 DNA reads as TGTGCCAGCAGCGTTACCAGGACAGGCCTGTATGGCTACACCTTC.